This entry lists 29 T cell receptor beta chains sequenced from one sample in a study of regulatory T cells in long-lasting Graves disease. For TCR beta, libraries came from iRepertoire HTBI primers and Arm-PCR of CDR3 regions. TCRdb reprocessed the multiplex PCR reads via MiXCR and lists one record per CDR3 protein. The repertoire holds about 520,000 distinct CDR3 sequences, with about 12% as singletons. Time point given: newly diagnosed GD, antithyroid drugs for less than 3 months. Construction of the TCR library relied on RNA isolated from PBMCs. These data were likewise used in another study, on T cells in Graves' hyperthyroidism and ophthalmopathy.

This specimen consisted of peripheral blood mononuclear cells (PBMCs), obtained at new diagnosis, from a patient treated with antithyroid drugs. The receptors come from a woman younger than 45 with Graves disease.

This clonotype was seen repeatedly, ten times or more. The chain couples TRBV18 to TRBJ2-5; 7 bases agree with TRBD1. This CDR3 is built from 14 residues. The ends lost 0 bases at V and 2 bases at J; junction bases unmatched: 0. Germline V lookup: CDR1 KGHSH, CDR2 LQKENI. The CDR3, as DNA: TGTGCCAGCTCACCACCGGGACAGCAAGAGACCCAGTACTTC. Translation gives CASSPPGQQETQYF.

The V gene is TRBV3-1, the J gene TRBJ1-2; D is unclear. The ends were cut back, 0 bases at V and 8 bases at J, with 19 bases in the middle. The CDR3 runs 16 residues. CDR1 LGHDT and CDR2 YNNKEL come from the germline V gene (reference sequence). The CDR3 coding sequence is TGTGCCAGCAGCCAAGATGTTGGCGGCAGGCTGGGAGGCTACACCTTC. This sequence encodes CASSQDVGGRLGGYTF. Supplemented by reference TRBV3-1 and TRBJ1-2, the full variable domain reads DTAVSQTPKYLVTQMGNDKSIKCEQNLGHDTMYWYKQDSKKFLKIMFSYNNKELIINETVPNRFSPKSPDKAHLNLHINSLELGDSAVYFCASSQDVGGRLGGYTFGSGTRLTVV.

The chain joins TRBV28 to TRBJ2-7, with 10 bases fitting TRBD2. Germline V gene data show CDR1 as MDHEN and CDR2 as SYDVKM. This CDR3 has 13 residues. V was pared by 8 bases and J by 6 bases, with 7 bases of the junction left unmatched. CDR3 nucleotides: TGTGCCAGCTTCTCTAGCGGGAGTATCGAGCAGTACTTC. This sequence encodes CASFSSGSIEQYF.

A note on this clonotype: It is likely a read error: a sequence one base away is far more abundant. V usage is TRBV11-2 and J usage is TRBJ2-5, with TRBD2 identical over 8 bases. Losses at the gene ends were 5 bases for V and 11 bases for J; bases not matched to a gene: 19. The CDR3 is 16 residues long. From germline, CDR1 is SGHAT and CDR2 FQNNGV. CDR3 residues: CASSPREAGGYNEQYF. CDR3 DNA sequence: TGTGCCAGCAGCCCGCGTGAGGCGGGAGGCTACAATGAGCAGTACTTC.

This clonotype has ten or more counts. The CDR3: CASGGSTVIGWDEQFF. The CDR3 DNA is TGTGCCAGCGGGGGGTCTACAGTTATCGGATGGGATGAGCAGTTCTTC. The chain has TRBV2 and TRBJ2-1, with TRBD2 as a possible D gene (6 bases). The CDR3 length is 16 residues. V was clipped by 8 bases and J by 8 bases, with 25 bases between them. CDR1 and CDR2 from the germline V gene are SNHLY and FYNNEI. Using reference TRBV2 and TRBJ2-1 for the parts outside the CDR3, the full variable domain is EPEVTQTPSHQVTQMGQEVILRCVPISNHLYFYWYRQILGQKVEFLVSFYNNEISEKSEIFDDQFSVERPDGSNFTLKIRSTKLEDSAMYFCASGGSTVIGWDEQFFGPGTRLTVL.

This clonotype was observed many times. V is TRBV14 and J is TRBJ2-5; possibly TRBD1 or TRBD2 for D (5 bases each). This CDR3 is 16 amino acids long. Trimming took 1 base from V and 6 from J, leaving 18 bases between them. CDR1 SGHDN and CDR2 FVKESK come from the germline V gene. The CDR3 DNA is TGTGCCAGCAGCCAAGTACCAGGGTCTCCGGGGCAGACCCAGTACTTC. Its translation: CASSQVPGSPGQTQYF.

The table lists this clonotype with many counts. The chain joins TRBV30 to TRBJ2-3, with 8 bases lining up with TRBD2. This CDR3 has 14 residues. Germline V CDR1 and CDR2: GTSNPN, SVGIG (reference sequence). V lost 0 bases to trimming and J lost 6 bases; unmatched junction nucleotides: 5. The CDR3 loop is CAWSVQAGVDTQYF. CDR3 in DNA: TGTGCCTGGAGTGTACAAGCGGGAGTTGATACGCAGTATTTT.

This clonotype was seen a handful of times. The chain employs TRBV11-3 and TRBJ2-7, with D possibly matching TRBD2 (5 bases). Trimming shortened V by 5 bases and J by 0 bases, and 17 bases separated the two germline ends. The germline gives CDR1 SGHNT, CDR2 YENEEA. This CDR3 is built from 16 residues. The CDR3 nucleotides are TGTGCCAGCAGCCGAGGTTCACCGGGGAGCTCCTACGAGCAGTACTTC. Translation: CASSRGSPGSSYEQYF. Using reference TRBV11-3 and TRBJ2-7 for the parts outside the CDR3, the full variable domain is EAGVVQSPRYKIIEKKQPVAFWCNPISGHNTLYWYLQNLGQGPELLIRYENEEAVDDSQLPKDRFSAERLKGVDSTLKIQPAELGDSAVYLCASSRGSPGSSYEQYFGPGTRLTVT.

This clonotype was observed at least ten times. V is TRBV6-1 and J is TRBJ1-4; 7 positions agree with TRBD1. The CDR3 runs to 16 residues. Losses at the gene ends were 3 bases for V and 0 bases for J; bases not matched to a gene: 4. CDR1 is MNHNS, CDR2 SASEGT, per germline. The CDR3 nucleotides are TGTGCCAGCAGTGATAGGACAGGCACAACTAATGAAAAACTGTTTTTT. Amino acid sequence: CASSDRTGTTNEKLFF.

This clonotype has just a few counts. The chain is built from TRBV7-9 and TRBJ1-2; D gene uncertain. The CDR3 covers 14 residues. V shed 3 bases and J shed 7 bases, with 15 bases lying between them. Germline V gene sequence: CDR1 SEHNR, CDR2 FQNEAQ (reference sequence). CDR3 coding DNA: TGTGCCAGCAGCTTCTCCGGATCGGGTCGTGGCTACACCTTC. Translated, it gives CASSFSGSGRGYTF.

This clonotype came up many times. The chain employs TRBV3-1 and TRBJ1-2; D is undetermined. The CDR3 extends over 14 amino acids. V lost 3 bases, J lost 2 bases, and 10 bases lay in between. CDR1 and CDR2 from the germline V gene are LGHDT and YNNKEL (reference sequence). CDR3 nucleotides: TGTGCCAGCAGCCACCTAGGGCGCAACTATGGCTACACCTTC. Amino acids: CASSHLGRNYGYTF.

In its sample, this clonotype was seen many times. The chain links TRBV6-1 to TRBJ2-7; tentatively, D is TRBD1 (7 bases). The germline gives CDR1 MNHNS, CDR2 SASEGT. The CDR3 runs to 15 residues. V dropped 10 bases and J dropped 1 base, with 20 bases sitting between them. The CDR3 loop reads CATLATGRRSYEQYF. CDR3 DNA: TGTGCCACGCTAGCGACAGGGCGGAGGTCCTACGAGCAGTACTTC.

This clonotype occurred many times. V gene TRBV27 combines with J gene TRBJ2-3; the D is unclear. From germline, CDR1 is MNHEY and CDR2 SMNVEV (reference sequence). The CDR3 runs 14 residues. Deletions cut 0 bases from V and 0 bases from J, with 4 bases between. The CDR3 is CASSLSLSTDTQYF. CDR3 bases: TGTGCCAGCAGTTTATCTCTGAGCACAGATACGCAGTATTTT.

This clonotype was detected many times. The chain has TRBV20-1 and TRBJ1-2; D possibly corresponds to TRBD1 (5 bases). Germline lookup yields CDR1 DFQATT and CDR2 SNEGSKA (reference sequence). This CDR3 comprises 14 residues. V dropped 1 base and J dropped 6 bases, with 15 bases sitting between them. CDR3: CSARGRTILHGYTF. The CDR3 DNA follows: TGCAGTGCTAGAGGCAGGACAATCCTTCATGGCTACACCTTC.

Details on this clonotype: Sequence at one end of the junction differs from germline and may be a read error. The CDR3 region is CASSPGLSYEPYF. The CDR3 nucleotides read TGTGCCAGCTCACCGGGACTAAGCTACGAGCCGTACTTC. The rearrangement uses TRBV18 and TRBJ2-7; TRBD2 matches 7 bases. The CDR3 extends over 13 amino acids. The germline gives CDR1 KGHSH, CDR2 LQKENI.

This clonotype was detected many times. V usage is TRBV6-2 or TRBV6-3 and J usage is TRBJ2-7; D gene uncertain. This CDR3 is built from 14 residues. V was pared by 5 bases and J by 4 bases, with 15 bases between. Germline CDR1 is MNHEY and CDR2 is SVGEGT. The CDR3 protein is CASSHLPPGYEQYF. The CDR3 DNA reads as TGTGCCAGCAGTCACCTACCTCCAGGATACGAGCAGTACTTC.

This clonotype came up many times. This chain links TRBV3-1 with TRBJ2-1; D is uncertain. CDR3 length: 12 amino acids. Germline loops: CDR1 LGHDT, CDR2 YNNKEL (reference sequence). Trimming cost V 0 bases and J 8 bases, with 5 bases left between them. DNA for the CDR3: TGTGCCAGCAGCCAAGAAAGGCATGAGCAGTTCTTC. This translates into CASSQERHEQFF.

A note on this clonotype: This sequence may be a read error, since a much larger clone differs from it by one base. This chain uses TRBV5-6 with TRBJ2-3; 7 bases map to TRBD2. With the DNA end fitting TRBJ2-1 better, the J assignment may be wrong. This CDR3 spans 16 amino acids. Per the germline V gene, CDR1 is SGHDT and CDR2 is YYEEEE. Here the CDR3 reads CASSHSGTGYIREQFF. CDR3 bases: TGTGCCAGCAGCCACAGCGGGACCGGGTACATACGGGAGCAGTTCTTC.

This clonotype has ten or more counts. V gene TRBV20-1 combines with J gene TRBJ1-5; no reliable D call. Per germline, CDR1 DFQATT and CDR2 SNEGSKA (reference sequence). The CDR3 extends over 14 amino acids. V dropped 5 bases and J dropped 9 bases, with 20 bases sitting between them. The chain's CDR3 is CSALEAHLNGPQHF. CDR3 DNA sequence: TGCAGTGCTCTAGAGGCCCACCTAAATGGGCCCCAGCATTTT.

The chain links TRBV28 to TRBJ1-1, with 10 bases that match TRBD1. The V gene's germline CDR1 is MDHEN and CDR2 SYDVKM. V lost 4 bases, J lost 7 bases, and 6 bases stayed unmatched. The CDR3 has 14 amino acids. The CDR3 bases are TGTGCCAGCAGTTCCCGGGACAGGGGTTTTGAAGCTTTCTTT. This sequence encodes CASSSRDRGFEAFF.

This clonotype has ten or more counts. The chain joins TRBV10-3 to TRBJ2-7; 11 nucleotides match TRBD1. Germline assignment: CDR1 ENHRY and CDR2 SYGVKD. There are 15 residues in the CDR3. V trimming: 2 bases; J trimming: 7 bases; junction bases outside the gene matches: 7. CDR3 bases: TGTGCCATCAGTGAGAGGACAGGGGGCGCGGGTGAGCAGTACTTC. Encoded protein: CAISERTGGAGEQYF.

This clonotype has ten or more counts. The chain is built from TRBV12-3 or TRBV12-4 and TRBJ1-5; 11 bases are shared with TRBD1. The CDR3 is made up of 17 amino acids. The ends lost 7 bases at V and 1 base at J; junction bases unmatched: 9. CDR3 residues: CASTRTGGRRSNQPQHF. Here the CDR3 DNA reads TGTGCCAGCACCAGGACAGGGGGCAGGAGAAGCAATCAGCCCCAGCATTTT.

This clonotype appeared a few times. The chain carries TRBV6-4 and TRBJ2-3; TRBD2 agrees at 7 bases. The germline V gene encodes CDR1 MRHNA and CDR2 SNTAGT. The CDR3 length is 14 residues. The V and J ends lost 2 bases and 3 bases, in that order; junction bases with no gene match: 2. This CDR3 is CASSDAGETDTQYF. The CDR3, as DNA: TGTGCCAGCAGTGACGCGGGAGAGACAGATACGCAGTATTTT.

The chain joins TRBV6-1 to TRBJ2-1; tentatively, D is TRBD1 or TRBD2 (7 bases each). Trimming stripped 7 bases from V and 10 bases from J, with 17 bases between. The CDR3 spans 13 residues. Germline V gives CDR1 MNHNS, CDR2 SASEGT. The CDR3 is CASKQRDSGEQFF. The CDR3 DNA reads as TGTGCCAGCAAGCAGCGGGACAGCGGGGAGCAGTTCTTC.

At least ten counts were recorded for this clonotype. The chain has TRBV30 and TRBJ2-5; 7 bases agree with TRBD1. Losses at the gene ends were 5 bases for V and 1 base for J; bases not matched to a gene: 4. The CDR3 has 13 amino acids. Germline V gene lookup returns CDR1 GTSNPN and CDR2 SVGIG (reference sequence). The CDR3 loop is CAWAGTAQETQYF. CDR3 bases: TGTGCCTGGGCCGGGACAGCCCAAGAGACCCAGTACTTC.

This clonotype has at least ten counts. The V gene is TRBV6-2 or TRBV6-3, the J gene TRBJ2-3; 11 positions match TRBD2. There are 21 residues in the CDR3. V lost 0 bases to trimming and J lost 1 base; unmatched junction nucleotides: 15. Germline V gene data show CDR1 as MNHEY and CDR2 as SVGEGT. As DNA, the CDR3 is TGTGCCAGCAGTTACTCCGTAACAACTAGCGGGAGACGAGTTGGCACAGATACGCAGTATTTT. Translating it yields CASSYSVTTSGRRVGTDTQYF.

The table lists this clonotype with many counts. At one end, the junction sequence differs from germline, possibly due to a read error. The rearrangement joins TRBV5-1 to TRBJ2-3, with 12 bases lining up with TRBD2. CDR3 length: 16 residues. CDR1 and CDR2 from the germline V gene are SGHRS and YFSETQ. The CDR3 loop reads CASSFGTSGSTDTQYF. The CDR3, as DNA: TGTGCCAGCAGTTTTGGGACTAGCGGGAGCACAGATACGCAGTATTTT.

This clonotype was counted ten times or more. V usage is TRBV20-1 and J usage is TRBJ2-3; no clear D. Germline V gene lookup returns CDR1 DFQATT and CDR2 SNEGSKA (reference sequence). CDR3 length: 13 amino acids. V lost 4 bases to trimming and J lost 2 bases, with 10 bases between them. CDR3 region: CSATLAVTDTQYF. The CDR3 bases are TGCAGTGCTACCTTAGCAGTCACAGATACGCAGTATTTT.

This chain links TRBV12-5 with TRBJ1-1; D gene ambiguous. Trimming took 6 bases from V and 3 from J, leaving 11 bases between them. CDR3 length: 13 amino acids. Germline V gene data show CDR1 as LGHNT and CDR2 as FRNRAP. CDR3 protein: CASGTKTYTEAFF. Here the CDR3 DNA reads TGTGCTAGTGGCACCAAGACGTACACTGAAGCTTTCTTT.